Following are 26 T cell receptor beta chains from one sample sequenced in a study of shared clonotypes between healthy human individuals. Repertoires were generated with immunoSEQ multiplex PCR, while TCRdb's copy carries only in-frame clones and drops some. Of some 1.5 million clones listed, 95% to 99% are singletons. Sequencing was carried out using naive CD4+ T cells sorted from blood. The subset here: CD45RA+ positively selected. The receptors here all came from a man aged 25 to 40 in good health.

This rearrangement joins TRBV28 to TRBJ1-4, with unresolved D. Germline-derived CDR1 and CDR2 are MDHEN and SYDVKM. The CDR3 sequence is 14 residues long. V gave up 2 bases and J gave up 0 bases, with 4 bases separating them. CDR3 sequence: CASSLHSTNEKLFF. Here the CDR3 DNA reads TGTGCCAGCAGTTTACACTCAACTAATGAAAAACTGTTTTTT.

This clone was recorded only once. The chain carries TRBV6-1 and TRBJ2-7; no clear D. The germline V gene encodes CDR1 MNHNS and CDR2 SASEGT. V lost 8 bases to trimming and J lost 0 bases, with 14 bases between them. This CDR3 comprises 14 residues. CDR3 DNA sequence: TGTGCCAGCGAGCCATCTTGGATCTCCTACGAGCAGTACTTC. This sequence encodes CASEPSWISYEQYF.

In the case of this clone: Other DNA sequences within the sample encode an identical CDR3. The genes are TRBV18 and TRBJ2-5; 7 bases line up with TRBD1. Germline assignment: CDR1 KGHSH and CDR2 LQKENI. The CDR3 covers 12 residues. Trimming cost V 6 bases and J 5 bases; bases outside gene matches: 3. This chain's CDR3 is CASSGQRETQYF. The CDR3 region has the DNA TGTGCCAGCTCGGGACAGCGGGAGACCCAGTACTTC.

This chain joins TRBV4-3 and TRBJ1-4; D is possibly TRBD1 (6 bases). Germline V lookup: CDR1 LGHNA, CDR2 YSLEER. This CDR3 region has 14 residues. Between the trimmed V and J ends, which lost 0 bases and 10 bases, there was a span of 12 bases. The CDR3 loop is CASSQEGASGKLFF. CDR3 DNA sequence: TGCGCCAGCAGCCAAGAGGGGGCTTCGGGAAAACTGTTTTTT.

The J gene is TRBJ2-2, the V gene TRBV9, with 9 bases lining up with TRBD1. CDR1 and CDR2 (germline): SGDLS, YYNGEE. Germline trimming cut 0 bases from V and 7 bases from J; bases unmatched to any gene: 4. The CDR3 extends over 15 amino acids. The CDR3 nucleotides read TGTGCCAGCAGCGTAGCTCCGGGACAGGGCGGGGAGCTGTTTTTT. Protein: CASSVAPGQGGELFF.

The chain combines TRBV5-4 with TRBJ2-3; 7 nucleotides align to TRBD2. Trimming removed 4 bases from V and 4 bases from J; junction bases left unmatched: 12. Germline assignment: CDR1 SGHNT and CDR2 YYREEE (reference sequence). This CDR3 region has 16 residues. The CDR3 loop reads CASSPPPAGVADTQYF. The CDR3 DNA reads TGTGCCAGCAGCCCCCCCCCGGCGGGAGTGGCAGATACGCAGTATTTT.

The chain recombines TRBV7-9 with TRBJ2-7, with 10 nucleotides matching TRBD2. The V and J ends lost 5 bases and 0 bases, in that order; junction bases with no gene match: 7. The CDR3 is made up of 16 amino acids. Germline CDR1 is SEHNR and CDR2 is FQNEAQ (reference sequence). This CDR3 is CASSPLAGDSSYEQYF. In nucleotides, the CDR3 is TGTGCCAGCAGCCCCCTAGCGGGGGATAGCTCCTACGAGCAGTACTTC.

The chain is built from TRBV6-5 and TRBJ2-7; TRBD2 aligns across 12 bases. The CDR3 contains 14 residues. V lost 5 bases, J lost 3 bases, and 2 bases stayed unmatched. Germline assignment: CDR1 MNHEY and CDR2 SVGAGI. DNA of the CDR3: TGTGCCAGCAGTGCACTAGCGGGAGGCTACGAGCAGTACTTC. This encodes CASSALAGGYEQYF.

Here the CDR3 DNA reads TGTGCCAGCAGTGTTGGGCGGAGCGGGAGGGGGAAGAACTACGAGCAGTACTTC. It codes for CASSVGRSGRGKNYEQYF. The chain is built from TRBV2 and TRBJ2-7, with 10 bases that match TRBD2. Germline values: CDR1 SNHLY, CDR2 FYNNEI. The CDR3 length is 18 residues. The J segment lost 3 bases and the V segment lost 4 bases, leaving 15 bases of the junction unmatched.

The chain joins TRBV12-2 to TRBJ2-2; the D call in the table, TRBD2, was not verified against the DNA. TRBV12-2 is a pseudogene segment. This CDR3 region has 15 residues. The CDR3 is CASPEAGSNTGELFF. The CDR3 DNA sequence: TGTGCAAGTCCTGAGGCGGGTTCGAACACCGGGGAGCTGTTTTTT.

The chain has TRBV6-1 and TRBJ1-5; D is unclear. Germline V gene sequence: CDR1 MNHNS, CDR2 SASEGT. V was cut by 6 bases and J by 7 bases, with 19 bases left in between. The CDR3 is made up of 15 amino acids. The CDR3, as DNA: TGTGCCAGCAGCCCTACGTCGGGAACGGGGCAGCCCCAGCATTTT. Protein product: CASSPTSGTGQPQHF.

J is TRBJ1-1 and V is TRBV6-5; D is unresolved. Trimming stripped 0 bases from V and 5 bases from J, with 10 bases between. The CDR3 covers 14 residues. Germline V CDR1 and CDR2: MNHEY, SVGAGI. CDR3 sequence: CASSYSTSGTEAFF. Here the CDR3 DNA reads TGTGCCAGCAGTTACTCGACGAGTGGGACTGAAGCTTTCTTT.

The genes are TRBV11-3 and TRBJ1-1; D gene ambiguous. Germline V lookup: CDR1 SGHNT, CDR2 YENEEA. The CDR3 totals 13 residues. Trimming pared 2 bases from V and 3 bases from J, leaving 7 bases between. CDR3 sequence: CASSLNQYTEAFF. The CDR3 DNA follows: TGTGCCAGCAGCTTAAACCAGTACACTGAAGCTTTCTTT.

Comments on this clone: Other DNA sequences from this sample encode an identical CDR3 as well. This chain connects TRBV5-1 to TRBJ2-1; 11 nucleotides align to TRBD2. This CDR3 is built from 15 residues. Germline lookup yields CDR1 SGHRS and CDR2 YFSETQ. Unmatched junction bases numbered 6, after V lost 4 bases and J lost 6 bases. The CDR3, as DNA: TGCGCCAGCAGCCCCTTAGCGGGAGGGCGCAATGAGCAGTTCTTC. Its translation: CASSPLAGGRNEQFF.

The J gene is TRBJ2-7, the V gene TRBV9; unclear D gene. Germline loops: CDR1 SGDLS, CDR2 YYNGEE. Deletions cut 0 bases from V and 2 bases from J, with 9 bases between. The CDR3 covers 14 residues. CDR3 nucleotides: TGTGCCAGCAGCGTAGGGAACAAGCCCTACGAGCAGTACTTC. Translating gives CASSVGNKPYEQYF.

This clone was recorded once. The chain uses TRBV11-2 and TRBJ2-7; 14 positions agree with TRBD2. Germline CDR1 and CDR2: SGHAT and FQNNGV. The CDR3 covers 16 residues. The V gene end was trimmed by 3 bases and the J gene end by 5 bases; junction bases not matched to a gene: 6. CDR3: CASSFGTSGRVHEQYF. CDR3 sequence (DNA): TGTGCCAGCAGCTTCGGGACTAGCGGGAGAGTGCACGAGCAGTACTTC.

This clone was picked up one time. This chain uses TRBV10-2 with TRBJ1-2; TRBD1 matches at 10 bases. This CDR3 has 12 amino acids. J gave up 7 bases and V 4 bases, and 0 bases lay outside the gene matches. CDR1 and CDR2 (germline): WSHSY, SAAADI. CDR3 protein: CASSGQGAGYTF. The CDR3, as DNA: TGCGCCAGCAGTGGACAGGGGGCTGGCTACACCTTC.

The chain joins TRBV7-6 to TRBJ1-1; D uncertain. The CDR3 runs to 13 residues. The V end lost 2 bases, the J end lost 0 bases, and 4 bases lay between the germline ends. Per germline, CDR1 SGHVS and CDR2 FNYEAQ. The CDR3 coding sequence is TGTGCCAGCAGCTTAAAGGTGAACACTGAAGCTTTCTTT. Translation: CASSLKVNTEAFF.

This clone was observed a single time. The chain employs TRBV5-1 and TRBJ2-7; no definite D call. The V end lost 4 bases, the J end lost 0 bases, and 11 bases lay between the germline ends. Germline CDR1 is SGHRS and CDR2 is YFSETQ. There are 14 residues in the CDR3. The CDR3 DNA follows: TGCGCCAGCAGCAGCGCGGCTTACTCCTACGAGCAGTACTTC. Translation gives CASSSAAYSYEQYF. Using reference TRBV5-1 and TRBJ2-7 for the parts outside the CDR3, the full variable domain is KAGVTQTPRYLIKTRGQQVTLSCSPISGHRSVSWYQQTPGQGLQFLFEYFSETQRNKGNFPGRFSGRQFSNSRSEMNVSTLELGDSALYLCASSSAAYSYEQYFGPGTRLTVT.

The V call is TRBV7-2, the J call TRBJ1-2, with 7 bases identical to TRBD1. This CDR3 region has 12 residues. Germline values: CDR1 SGHTA, CDR2 FQGNSA. The V and J ends lost 3 bases and 6 bases, in that order; junction bases with no gene match: 1. The CDR3 sequence is CASSFTGDGYTF. The CDR3 nucleotides read TGTGCCAGCAGCTTTACAGGGGATGGCTACACCTTC. Using reference TRBV7-2 and TRBJ1-2 for the parts outside the CDR3, the full variable domain is GAGVSQSPSNKVTEKGKDVELRCDPISGHTALYWYRQSLGQGLEFLIYFQGNSAPDKSGLPSDRFSAERTGGSVSTLTIQRTQQEDSAVYLCASSFTGDGYTFGSGTRLTVV.

The rearrangement joins TRBV6-1 to TRBJ2-7; D is unresolved. The CDR3 consists of 12 residues. V lost 1 base to trimming and J lost 3 bases, with 4 bases between them. CDR1 is MNHNS and CDR2 is SASEGT in the germline V gene. This CDR3 is CASSEEIYEQYF. Written as DNA, the CDR3 is TGTGCCAGCAGTGAAGAGATCTACGAGCAGTACTTC.

The J gene is TRBJ2-4, the V gene TRBV5-8, with 7 positions matching TRBD2. CDR3 length: 15 amino acids. V gave up 2 bases and J gave up 3 bases; unmatched junction bases: 5. Looked up from germline, CDR1 is SGHTS and CDR2 is YDEGEE. CDR3 in amino acids: CASSFGGVSKNIQYF. The CDR3 DNA reads TGTGCCAGCAGCTTTGGGGGGGTGAGCAAAAACATTCAGTACTTC.

This rearrangement joins TRBV11-3 to TRBJ2-2; D unclear. Trimming shortened V by 1 base and J by 5 bases, and 5 bases separated the two germline ends. The CDR3 contains 13 residues. The germline V gene encodes CDR1 SGHNT and CDR2 YENEEA. Written as DNA, the CDR3 is TGTGCCAGCAGCTTAGCAGTGACCGGGGAGCTGTTTTTT. Translation gives CASSLAVTGELFF.

The rearrangement joins TRBV28 to TRBJ1-2; D is unclear. CDR3 length: 15 amino acids. Trimming removed 3 bases from V and 1 base from J, with 12 bases in between. Germline V gene lookup returns CDR1 MDHEN and CDR2 SYDVKM. As DNA, the CDR3 is TGTGCCAGCAGTTTCGTTCGCAGTCTTAACTATGGCTACACCTTC. Encoded protein: CASSFVRSLNYGYTF.

The gene calls are TRBV5-1 and TRBJ1-4, with no clear D. CDR3 length: 12 amino acids. CDR1 is SGHRS, CDR2 YFSETQ, per germline. V lost 4 bases to trimming and J lost 3 bases, with 4 bases between them. The CDR3 loop is CASSNPNEKLFF. The CDR3, as DNA: TGCGCCAGCAGCAACCCTAATGAAAAACTGTTTTTT.

The chain couples TRBV25-1 to TRBJ2-2, with D possibly being TRBD2 (6 bases). CDR1 MGHDK and CDR2 SYGVNS come from the germline V gene. V dropped 6 bases and J dropped 6 bases, with 17 bases sitting between them. The CDR3 loop spans 15 amino acids. CDR3 bases: TGTGCCAGCAGGATAGGAGGGGCGGTGGCCGGGGAGCTGTTTTTT. Translation gives CASRIGGAVAGELFF. Looking up the rest from reference TRBV25-1 and TRBJ2-2 gives the full variable domain: EADIYQTPRYLVIGTGKKITLECSQTMGHDKMYWYQQDPGMELHLIHYSYGVNSTEKGDLSSESTVSRIRTEHFPLTLESARPSHTSQYLCASRIGGAVAGELFFGEGSRLTVL.